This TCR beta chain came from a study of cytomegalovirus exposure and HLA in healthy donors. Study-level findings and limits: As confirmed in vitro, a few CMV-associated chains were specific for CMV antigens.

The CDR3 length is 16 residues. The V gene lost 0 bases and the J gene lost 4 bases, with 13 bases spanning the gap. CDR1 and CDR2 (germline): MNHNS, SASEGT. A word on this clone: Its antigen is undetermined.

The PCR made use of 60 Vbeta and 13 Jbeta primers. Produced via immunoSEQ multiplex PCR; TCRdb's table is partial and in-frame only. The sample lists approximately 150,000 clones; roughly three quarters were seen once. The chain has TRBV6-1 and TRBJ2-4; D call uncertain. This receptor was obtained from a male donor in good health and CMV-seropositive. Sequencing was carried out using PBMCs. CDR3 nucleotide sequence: TGTGCCAGCAGTGAAGCGCTCGCGCTTTGGAAAAACATTCAGTACTTC. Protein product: CASSEALALWKNIQYF.